The clone carrying this TCR beta chain was seen more than once but under ten times. MiXCR was run by TCRdb on the RT-PCR reads, yielding one entry per CDR3 protein. In the table there are more than 550,000 distinct CDR3 sequences, approximately 15% of which are singletons. Sequencing was carried out using memory CD4+ T cells from blood. This sequence was found in a female donor in good health, serving as a healthy control.

The CDR3 bases are TGTGCCAGCAGACTCCCGCCAGGGACCAACTATGGCTACACCTTC. Translating it yields CASRLPPGTNYGYTF. The chain couples TRBV12-3 or TRBV12-4 to TRBJ1-2, with TRBD1 as a possible D gene (5 bases). Between the trimmed V and J ends, which lost 6 bases and 2 bases, there was a span of 16 bases. This CDR3 is built from 15 residues.